The rows below give T cell receptor beta chains drawn from one sample of a study of identical twins. TCRdb reanalysed the 5' RACE reads using MiXCR and keeps one entry per CDR3 protein. The table includes 1.5 million to 2 million distinct CDR3 sequences, more than 30% detected once. Sequencing used cord blood. These receptors came from a newborn girl in good health. Both conserved end residues are trimmed from each CDR3.

>TRBJ1-1|TRBV7-2
ASSPDREGVAF
>TRBJ2-3|TRBV5-1
VSSLGTPLDTQY
>TRBJ1-2|TRBV5-1
ASSFSDLSPGGYGYT
>TRBJ2-1|TRBV7-9
ASTGQGDYNEQF
>TRBJ2-5|TRBV12-3/TRBV12-4
ASSQTGTYNEQY
>.|TRBV6-1
ASSQSATQY
>TRBJ1-2|TRBV20-1
SAIQPNYGYT
>.|TRBV12-3/TRBV12-4
ASSPEQVNNEQY
>TRBJ2-1|TRBV3-1
ASSQDGRGSYNEQF
>TRBJ2-7|TRBV7-9
ASSSRRSRQASYEQY
>TRBJ1-5|TRBV5-5
ASSWGAGIGLNQPQH
>TRBJ1-2|TRBV3-1
ASSQDLAGRGYGYT
>TRBJ2-4|TRBV4-2
ASSQVGGGLAKNIQY
>TRBJ1-4|TRBV10-3
AISGGAHEKLF
>TRBJ2-1|TRBV5-5
ACSLAGTLNEQF
>TRBJ2-1|TRBV6-1
ASSEFRFTGQGNEQF